This TCR beta chain was found in a study of OX40 agonist ivuxolimab in advanced cancers. Broadly, across the study: Ivuxolimab, which targeted the costimulatory receptor OX40 (CD134), was an agonistic, fully human IgG2 monoclonal antibody. Intravenous ivuxolimab was administered to patients every 2 weeks at six dose levels: 0.01, 0.1, 0.3, 1.5, 3 and 10 mg/kg. Of the roughly 52 dose-escalation patients, hepatocellular carcinoma was present in about 20, melanoma in around 15, renal cell carcinoma in 9 and head and neck cancer in 9. A male proportion of around 83% and a mean age of around 60 years, ranging from about 20 to 80, were recorded for the dose-escalation cohort. Patients were allowed to have had prior anti-PD-1, anti-PD-L1 or anti-CTLA-4 therapy, and more than 35% of the dose-escalation patients had been treated with checkpoint inhibitors. Partial responses were achieved by three dose-escalation patients, of whom one had hepatocellular carcinoma and two had cutaneous melanoma. The point of sequencing TCRbeta in the periphery was to test whether ivuxolimab changed TCR sequence diversity and drove clonal T-cell expansion. The monotherapy dose-escalation portion (N = 52 patients) of the phase I ivuxolimab trial is reported in the paper.

Genomic DNA was extracted from sorted cells for sequencing of the TCRbeta CDR3 region. The immunoSEQ Assay was used for sequencing of TCRbeta CDR3 regions. TCRdb provides this immuneACCESS table in a form limited to in-frame rearrangements. Some clones are lacking; in checked studies, under half of them reflect an unresolved V gene, and why the rest are absent is not known. Here the sample has roughly 25,000 clones; around 75% occur a single time. The ten biggest clones cover about 14% of the sample. Patients with autoimmune disease history or receiving systemic immunosuppression were excluded from the trial. Peripheral blood for TCR sequencing was collected from all dose cohorts at baseline, on cycle 4 day 1, and on cycle 7 day 1. The samples were drawn from a first-in-human, open-label, multicenter phase I dose-escalation trial of ivuxolimab. Adults with locally advanced or metastatic melanoma, renal cell, hepatocellular, or head and neck squamous cell carcinoma were enrolled in the trial. Before TCR sequencing, CD4+ and CD8+ T cells were separately sorted from peripheral blood.

As to this clone: What this receptor recognizes is not known. Base qualities are not provided; no much larger clone lies one nucleotide away.

The CDR3, cysteine through phenylalanine, is 14 amino acids long. Just CDR3 DNA is preserved here, 42 bases in frame from base 1. As encoded in the germline V gene, CDR1 is MNHEY while CDR2 is SVGAGI. V ends up 6 bases short and J 8 bases short, with an unmatched junction base count of 12. Summary of the overall study and its limitations: After ivuxolimab, more expanded clones were found on average in CD8+ T cells than in CD4+ T cells. At doses of 0.1 to 3.0 mg/kg, clonal expansion of both CD4+ and CD8+ blood T cells was observed from baseline to week 6. In the 0.1-3.0 mg/kg groups, partial responders were among the patients with the lowest normalized peripheral clonal expansion, particularly in CD8+ T cells. Low levels of normalized T-cell clonal expansion were also seen in some nonresponding patients. Antigen specificity was not determined for the clonally expanded peripheral T cells.

The input for sequencing was CD4+ or CD8+ T cells sorted from blood, taken in a trial of the OX40 agonist ivuxolimab. The sequence is built from TRBV6-5 and TRBJ1-2, with 7 bases in between that match TRBD1. The origin of this receptor is an adult with an advanced solid tumor such as melanoma, head and neck, liver or kidney cancer. The nucleotides read TGTGCCAGCAGACCCTCGGACAGGCTTTGGGGCTACACCTTC. Translated, this is CASRPSDRLWGYTF.